The next 8 T cell receptor beta chains were all read from a single sample in a study of regulatory T cells in long-lasting Graves disease. Time point in this sample: newly diagnosed GD, antithyroid drugs for less than 3 months. Scientists built the TCR library using RNA that was extracted from PBMCs. Through Arm-PCR of CDR3 regions and iRepertoire HTBI primers, TCR beta libraries were built. TCRdb fed the multiplex PCR reads into MiXCR, producing one record per CDR3 protein. The repertoire holds 250,000 or so distinct CDR3 sequences, with around 20% as singletons. Material: peripheral blood mononuclear cells (PBMCs), obtained at new diagnosis, from a patient treated with antithyroid drugs. Every receptor here comes from a female donor with Graves disease.

The chain couples TRBV28 to TRBJ2-3, with TRBD2 as a possible D gene (7 bases). Between the trimmed V and J ends, which lost 5 bases and 0 bases, there was a span of 24 bases. Looked up from germline, CDR1 is MDHEN and CDR2 is SYDVKM. The CDR3 totals 19 residues. CDR3 sequence (DNA): TGTGCCAGCAGTCCAATTACGGCGGGGGCCTTACCTAGCACAGATACGCAGTATTTT. This sequence encodes CASSPITAGALPSTDTQYF.

This clonotype was detected ten times or more. This sequence joins TRBV5-8 and TRBJ2-5; maybe TRBD2 (5 bases). The ends were cut back, 5 bases at V and 5 bases at J, with 10 bases in the middle. Germline values: CDR1 SGHTS, CDR2 YDEGEE. The CDR3 contains 12 residues. CDR3 nucleotide sequence: TGTGCCAGCAGATCGGGGTGGGAGACCCAGTACTTC. Its protein is CASRSGWETQYF.

This clonotype was detected ten times or more. The CDR3 DNA sequence: TGTGCCAGCAGTTTAGGCCATCCCGGGGAGCTGTTTTTT. This gives the protein CASSLGHPGELFF. The genes are TRBV12-3 or TRBV12-4 and TRBJ2-2; D unresolved. V was trimmed by 1 base and J by 6 bases, leaving 6 bases between them. The length of the CDR3 is 13 residues.

The genes are TRBV6-1 and TRBJ1-2; TRBD1 might be the D (6 bases). Per germline, CDR1 MNHNS and CDR2 SASEGT. This CDR3 contains 13 residues. V dropped 5 bases and J dropped 8 bases, with 15 bases sitting between them. DNA for the CDR3: TGTGCCAGCAGTACCGGGACATATGGCGGCTACACCTTC. This encodes CASSTGTYGGYTF.

With respect to this clonotype: Since a far larger clone is one base different, this is likely a read error. V usage is TRBV6-2 or TRBV6-3 and J usage is TRBJ2-5; 12 bases are shared with TRBD2. The CDR3 contains 16 residues. Germline loops: CDR1 MNHEY, CDR2 SVGEGT. In DNA, the CDR3 is TGTGCCAGCAGCGGCCCCCTAGCGGGAGGGCGTGAGACCCGGTACTTC. This translates into CASSGPLAGGRETRYF.

This chain connects TRBV20-1 to TRBJ2-5, with D uncertain. The CDR3 has 12 residues. The germline V gene encodes CDR1 DFQATT and CDR2 SNEGSKA (reference sequence). The V and J ends lost 1 base and 4 bases respectively, with 7 bases between them. DNA of the CDR3: TGCAGTGCTAGAGGGCTAGTAGAGACCCAGTACTTC. Amino acids: CSARGLVETQYF.

The chain is built from TRBV18 and TRBJ2-6, with 8 positions matching TRBD1. The germline V gene encodes CDR1 KGHSH and CDR2 LQKENI. V was pared by 4 bases and J by 0 bases, with 5 bases of the junction left unmatched. This CDR3 spans 17 amino acids. CDR3 nucleotide sequence: TGTGCCAGCTCACTACAGGGGGTACGCTCTGGGGCCAACGTCCTGACTTTC. It encodes CASSLQGVRSGANVLTF.

V and J are TRBV10-3 and TRBJ2-7; maybe TRBD1 (6 bases). Trimming took 2 bases from V and 3 from J, leaving 8 bases between them. The germline gives CDR1 ENHRY, CDR2 SYGVKD. The CDR3 extends over 13 amino acids. CDR3 DNA: TGTGCCATCAGTGAGCGACAGGTCTACGAGCAGTACTTC. It specifies CAISERQVYEQYF.